This TCR beta chain was recovered during a study of OX40 agonist ivuxolimab in advanced cancers. The wider study: Patients' therapy was ivuxolimab, an antibody that acts as an agonist of OX40 (CD134). Patients received intravenous ivuxolimab every 2 weeks at 0.01 to 10 mg/kg. Treatment received earlier with anti-PD-1, anti-PD-L1 or anti-CTLA-4 agents was allowed, and 40% had some. General study results and limits: At doses 0.1 to 3.0 mg/kg, CD4+ and CD8+ clones expanded.

Germline CDR1 SGHRS, CDR2 YFSETQ. The junction had 4 bases not matched to a gene; V was cut back by 4 bases and J by 6 bases. CDR3 length equals 15 residues. The method was immunoSEQ multiplex PCR; TCRdb's version includes in-frame clones alone and lacks a portion of them. The sample shows more than 50,000 clones, 85% of them seen only once. About this clone: What it recognizes is unknown.

This TCR was recovered from an adult with an advanced solid tumor such as melanoma, head and neck, liver or kidney cancer. Sequencing was performed on CD4+ or CD8+ T cells sorted from blood, taken in a trial of the OX40 agonist ivuxolimab. V usage is TRBV5-1 and J usage is TRBJ2-3, with 14 bases aligning to TRBD2. The CDR3 is CASSRGTSGSDTQYF. For the CDR3, the DNA is TGCGCCAGCAGCCGAGGGACTAGCGGGAGTGATACGCAGTATTTT.